This is a list of T cell receptor beta chains from one sample in a study of Ad26.COV2.S vaccination and SARS-CoV-2 variants. Generated by immunoSEQ multiplex PCR, the TCRdb table keeps only in-frame clones and is missing some. Here the sample spans 300,000 to 500,000 clones, roughly nine tenths being singletons. The material sequenced was peripheral blood, taken in a trial of Ad26.COV2.S vaccine versus placebo. These receptors were obtained from a person aged 18-60 years who received the Ad26.COV2.S COVID-19 vaccine or a placebo. CDR3s include the opening cysteine and the closing phenylalanine or tryptophan. D genes are given only for firm matches. Only some rows state a clone size, as once, few, many or a class for expanded clones.

abundance: NA
j_gene: TRBJ1-1
v_gene: TRBV3-1/TRBV3-2
d_gene: NA
CDR3aa: CASSQDPRNNNEAFF
CDR3nt: TGTGCCAGCAGCCAAGACCCCCGCAATAACAATGAAGCTTTCTTT

abundance: NA
j_gene: TRBJ2-7
v_gene: TRBV10-3
d_gene: NA
CDR3aa: CAISGSGVPSYEQYF
CDR3nt: TGTGCCATCTCGGGCTCCGGGGTCCCTTCCTACGAGCAGTACTTC

abundance: NA
j_gene: TRBJ2-1
v_gene: TRBV5-6
d_gene: TRBD2
CDR3aa: CASSLATSGGRNEQFF
CDR3nt: TGTGCCAGCAGCTTGGCCACTAGCGGGGGGAGGAATGAGCAGTTCTTC

abundance: NA
j_gene: TRBJ1-2
v_gene: TRBV5-1
d_gene: NA
CDR3aa: CASSLGVDGYTF
CDR3nt: TGCGCCAGCAGCTTGGGGGTGGATGGCTACACCTTC

abundance: NA
j_gene: TRBJ1-2
v_gene: TRBV6-6
d_gene: TRBD1
CDR3aa: CASSRTIQGQNLFGCTF
CDR3nt: TGTGCCAGCAGTCGAACAATACAGGGACAGAACCTCTTTGGGTGCACCTTC

abundance: NA
j_gene: TRBJ1-2
v_gene: TRBV21-1
d_gene: NA
CDR3aa: CASSTCGPRTNYGYTF
CDR3nt: TGTGCCAGCAGCACGTGTGGACCGCGGACTAACTATGGCTACACCTTC

abundance: NA
j_gene: TRBJ1-2
v_gene: TRBV9
d_gene: NA
CDR3aa: CASSAEKNYGYTF
CDR3nt: TGTGCCAGCAGCGCCGAGAAGAACTATGGCTACACCTTC

abundance: NA
j_gene: TRBJ1-1
v_gene: TRBV4-1
d_gene: TRBD1
CDR3aa: CASSPGQFPGGAFF
CDR3nt: TGCGCCAGCAGCCCGGGACAGTTCCCGGGCGGAGCTTTCTTT

abundance: few
j_gene: TRBJ1-5
v_gene: TRBV6-1
d_gene: NA
CDR3aa: CASSEIQESQPQHF
CDR3nt: TGTGCCAGCAGTGAAATCCAGGAGAGTCAGCCCCAGCATTTT

abundance: NA
j_gene: TRBJ2-5
v_gene: TRBV10-3
d_gene: TRBD1
CDR3aa: CAIGTGGLETQYF
CDR3nt: TGTGCCATCGGTACAGGGGGACTAGAGACCCAGTACTTC

abundance: NA
j_gene: TRBJ2-3
v_gene: TRBV5-8
d_gene: TRBD1
CDR3aa: CASSLGGQGSDTQYF
CDR3nt: TGTGCCAGCAGCTTGGGGGGACAGGGGTCAGATACGCAGTATTTT

abundance: NA
j_gene: TRBJ1-2
v_gene: TRBV5-1
d_gene: NA
CDR3aa: CASSFGTSNYGYTF
CDR3nt: TGCGCCAGCAGCTTCGGGACCTCTAACTATGGCTACACCTTC

abundance: NA
j_gene: TRBJ2-7
v_gene: TRBV3-1/TRBV3-2
d_gene: NA
CDR3aa: CASSQDQYHGF
CDR3nt: TGTGCCAGCAGCCAAGACCAGTATCACGGCTTC

abundance: NA
j_gene: TRBJ1-4
v_gene: TRBV7-9
d_gene: TRBD1
CDR3aa: CASSNDRGGKLFF
CDR3nt: TGTGCCAGCAGCAACGACAGGGGGGGAAAACTGTTTTTT

abundance: once
j_gene: TRBJ2-3
v_gene: TRBV7-2
d_gene: TRBD2
CDR3aa: CASSLRTSGTDTQYF
CDR3nt: TGTGCCAGCAGCTTGCGGACTAGCGGCACAGATACGCAGTATTTT

abundance: NA
j_gene: TRBJ2-3
v_gene: TRBV6-1
d_gene: NA
CDR3aa: CASSEWTDSTDTQYF
CDR3nt: TGTGCCAGCAGTGAATGGACAGATAGCACAGATACGCAGTATTTT

abundance: NA
j_gene: TRBJ2-5
v_gene: TRBV5-4
d_gene: TRBD1
CDR3aa: CASSQGTAIQETQYF
CDR3nt: TGTGCCAGCAGCCAAGGGACAGCCATTCAAGAGACCCAGTACTTC

abundance: NA
j_gene: TRBJ2-7
v_gene: TRBV27
d_gene: NA
CDR3aa: CASRVRARSGEQYF
CDR3nt: TGTGCCAGCAGAGTACGAGCTCGTTCGGGCGAGCAGTACTTC

abundance: NA
j_gene: TRBJ2-2
v_gene: TRBV9
d_gene: NA
CDR3aa: CASSVEGKGPNTGELFF
CDR3nt: TGTGCCAGCAGCGTCGAGGGTAAAGGGCCGAACACCGGGGAGCTGTTTTTT

abundance: NA
j_gene: TRBJ2-3
v_gene: TRBV5-8
d_gene: NA
CDR3aa: CASSFLGISTDTQYF
CDR3nt: TGTGCCAGCAGCTTCTTAGGAATAAGCACAGATACGCAGTATTTT

abundance: NA
j_gene: TRBJ2-2
v_gene: TRBV5-5
d_gene: TRBD1
CDR3aa: CASSLGQGAGELFF
CDR3nt: TGTGCCAGCAGCTTGGGGCAGGGGGCCGGGGAGCTGTTTTTT

abundance: once
j_gene: TRBJ2-1
v_gene: TRBV5-4
d_gene: TRBD2
CDR3aa: CASSFLAGAPGEQFF
CDR3nt: TGTGCCAGCAGCTTTCTAGCGGGGGCCCCCGGTGAGCAGTTCTTC

abundance: NA
j_gene: TRBJ1-5
v_gene: TRBV6-1
d_gene: NA
CDR3aa: CASSDLGSNQPQHF
CDR3nt: TGTGCCAGCAGTGATTTAGGGAGCAATCAGCCCCAGCATTTT

abundance: NA
j_gene: TRBJ1-1
v_gene: TRBV19
d_gene: NA
CDR3aa: CASSRSSSRGRGAAEAFF
CDR3nt: TGTGCCAGTAGCAGAAGTAGTTCCCGAGGAAGGGGGGCCGCTGAAGCTTTCTTT

abundance: NA
j_gene: TRBJ2-6
v_gene: TRBV18
d_gene: NA
CDR3aa: CASSRVGAPGANVLTF
CDR3nt: TGTGCCAGCTCCCGAGTGGGGGCGCCAGGGGCCAACGTCCTGACTTTC

abundance: NA
j_gene: TRBJ1-1
v_gene: TRBV7-9
d_gene: NA
CDR3aa: CASSPPGNTEAFF
CDR3nt: TGTGCCAGCAGCCCCCCTGGGAACACTGAAGCTTTCTTT

abundance: NA
j_gene: TRBJ1-1
v_gene: TRBV5-5
d_gene: TRBD1
CDR3aa: CASSVRTGSMNTEAFF
CDR3nt: TGTGCCAGCAGCGTAAGGACAGGATCCATGAACACTGAAGCTTTCTTT

abundance: NA
j_gene: TRBJ1-1
v_gene: TRBV5-1
d_gene: NA
CDR3aa: CASSPTGQRVKAFF
CDR3nt: TGCGCCAGCAGCCCGACAGGTCAACGGGTGAAGGCTTTCTTT

abundance: NA
j_gene: TRBJ1-6
v_gene: TRBV7-9
d_gene: NA
CDR3aa: CASSSTAPNSPLHF
CDR3nt: TGTGCCAGCAGCTCGACGGCTCCTAATTCACCCCTCCACTTT

abundance: NA
j_gene: TRBJ1-2
v_gene: TRBV4-3
d_gene: NA
CDR3aa: CASSQDPVPANYGYTF
CDR3nt: TGCGCCAGCAGCCAAGATCCCGTCCCCGCTAACTATGGCTACACCTTC

abundance: NA
j_gene: TRBJ1-3
v_gene: TRBV11-3
d_gene: NA
CDR3aa: CASSLQGSGNTIYF
CDR3nt: TGTGCCAGCAGCTTACAGGGTTCTGGAAACACCATATATTTT

abundance: NA
j_gene: TRBJ2-7
v_gene: TRBV5-1
d_gene: TRBD1
CDR3aa: CASMAGTASTEQYF
CDR3nt: TGCGCCAGCATGGCCGGGACAGCGAGTACCGAGCAGTACTTC

abundance: few
j_gene: TRBJ2-2
v_gene: TRBV19
d_gene: NA
CDR3aa: CASSIGRGTGELFF
CDR3nt: TGTGCCAGTAGTATAGGCAGGGGAACCGGGGAGCTGTTTTTT

abundance: NA
j_gene: TRBJ1-2
v_gene: TRBV7-9
d_gene: NA
CDR3aa: CASSLAVELQRGYGYTF
CDR3nt: TGTGCCAGCAGCTTAGCGGTGGAACTGCAGCGGGGCTATGGCTACACCTTC

abundance: NA
j_gene: TRBJ1-1
v_gene: TRBV7-9
d_gene: TRBD1
CDR3aa: CASSLGTGTVNTEAFF
CDR3nt: TGTGCCAGCAGCTTAGGAACGGGGACAGTTAACACTGAAGCTTTCTTT

abundance: NA
j_gene: TRBJ1-2
v_gene: TRBV2
d_gene: NA
CDR3aa: CASSVEGGHGYTF
CDR3nt: TGTGCCAGCAGTGTTGAAGGGGGTCATGGCTACACCTTC

abundance: NA
j_gene: TRBJ1-1
v_gene: TRBV4-2
d_gene: NA
CDR3aa: CASRVTGNTEAFF
CDR3nt: TGTGCCAGCAGAGTCACGGGGAACACTGAAGCTTTCTTT

abundance: NA
j_gene: TRBJ1-4
v_gene: TRBV7-2
d_gene: TRBD1
CDR3aa: CASSLVSGGNEKLFF
CDR3nt: TGTGCCAGCAGCTTAGTCTCAGGGGGTAATGAAAAACTGTTTTTT

abundance: NA
j_gene: TRBJ2-1
v_gene: TRBV5-1
d_gene: TRBD1
CDR3aa: CASYRSPGGYNEQFF
CDR3nt: TGCGCCAGCTACCGGTCCCCAGGGGGCTACAATGAGCAGTTCTTC

abundance: few
j_gene: TRBJ2-7
v_gene: TRBV29-1
d_gene: NA
CDR3aa: CSVTTRGFINEQYF
CDR3nt: TGCAGCGTGACGACCCGAGGGTTCATCAACGAGCAGTACTTC

abundance: once
j_gene: TRBJ2-7
v_gene: TRBV5-6
d_gene: TRBD1
CDR3aa: CASSLAGDRLYEQYF
CDR3nt: TGTGCCAGCAGCTTGGCGGGGGACAGGCTCTACGAGCAGTACTTC

abundance: NA
j_gene: TRBJ1-6
v_gene: TRBV5-4
d_gene: NA
CDR3aa: CASSWGSYNSPLHF
CDR3nt: TGTGCCAGCAGTTGGGGGTCCTATAATTCACCCCTCCACTTT

abundance: NA
j_gene: TRBJ2-5
v_gene: TRBV6-5
d_gene: NA
CDR3aa: CATSNVETQYF
CDR3nt: TGTGCCACCAGTAATGTCGAGACCCAGTACTTC

abundance: NA
j_gene: TRBJ2-7
v_gene: TRBV3-1/TRBV3-2
d_gene: NA
CDR3aa: CASSHGVGRTEQYF
CDR3nt: TGTGCCAGCAGCCACGGCGTGGGCCGCACCGAGCAGTACTTC

abundance: NA
j_gene: TRBJ1-1
v_gene: TRBV5-1
d_gene: NA
CDR3aa: CASSLAGTVNTEAFF
CDR3nt: TGCGCCAGCAGCTTGGCCGGGACTGTGAACACTGAAGCTTTCTTT

abundance: NA
j_gene: TRBJ2-3
v_gene: TRBV5-1
d_gene: NA
CDR3aa: CASSLMGPVDTQYF
CDR3nt: TGCGCCAGCAGCTTGATGGGGCCCGTAGATACGCAGTATTTT

abundance: NA
j_gene: TRBJ1-4
v_gene: TRBV5-6
d_gene: NA
CDR3aa: CASSSQEKLFF
CDR3nt: TGTGCCAGCAGCTCGCAAGAAAAACTGTTTTTT

abundance: NA
j_gene: TRBJ2-7
v_gene: TRBV28
d_gene: NA
CDR3aa: CASSLTSTYEQYF
CDR3nt: TGTGCCAGCAGTCTAACCAGTACCTACGAGCAGTACTTC